A selection of T cell receptor beta chains follows, all from one sample in a study of blood T cell repertoires in COVID-19. Assay used: immunoSEQ multiplex PCR; TCRdb lists only in-frame clones, some missing. The sample contains 60,000 to 65,000 clones, more than 80% of which appear only once. The sequencing sample was made of peripheral blood. These receptors all come from a woman of 80 years or more with active COVID-19. The CDR3 runs from the conserved cysteine through the conserved F or W. The order of the fields is CDR3 DNA, CDR3 protein, clone size, D gene, J gene, V gene. D genes are given only for firm matches. Clone size is shown for a subset of rows, as once, few, many or a class of expanded clone.

CDR3nt: TGTGCCAGCAGCTCACCGGGACTAGCTCTCGATGAGCAGTTCTTC; CDR3aa: CASSSPGLALDEQFF; abundance: -; d_gene: TRBD2; j_gene: TRBJ2-1; v_gene: TRBV5-6
CDR3nt: TGTGCCAGCAGCCCGACAGGGACGGGCTACGAGCAGTACTTC; CDR3aa: CASSPTGTGYEQYF; abundance: -; d_gene: TRBD1; j_gene: TRBJ2-7; v_gene: TRBV7-9
CDR3nt: TGTGCCAGCAGCCCCGCGGGGGGGGCCGGTACTGAAGCTTTCTTT; CDR3aa: CASSPAGGAGTEAFF; abundance: -; d_gene: -; j_gene: TRBJ1-1; v_gene: TRBV7-9
CDR3nt: TGCAGTGCCGGGGATGGCTACACCTTC; CDR3aa: CSAGDGYTF; abundance: -; d_gene: -; j_gene: TRBJ1-2; v_gene: TRBV20-1
CDR3nt: TGTGCCAGCTCACGCTCTGGACAGGAAAATGAAAAACTGTTTTTT; CDR3aa: CASSRSGQENEKLFF; abundance: -; d_gene: TRBD1; j_gene: TRBJ1-4; v_gene: TRBV18
CDR3nt: TGTGCCAGCACCCCTGGACTAGCGGGAGGTTGGGAGACCCAGTACTTC; CDR3aa: CASTPGLAGGWETQYF; abundance: -; d_gene: TRBD2; j_gene: TRBJ2-5; v_gene: TRBV28
CDR3nt: TGTGCCACCAGTGACCGGGACAGGGGACATGAGCAGTTCTTC; CDR3aa: CATSDRDRGHEQFF; abundance: -; d_gene: TRBD1; j_gene: TRBJ2-1; v_gene: TRBV24-1
CDR3nt: TGTGCCAGCAGCCCTAGCGGGAGGCCCTACGAGCAGTACTTC; CDR3aa: CASSPSGRPYEQYF; abundance: -; d_gene: TRBD2; j_gene: TRBJ2-7; v_gene: TRBV28
CDR3nt: TGTGCCAGCAGTTACAGGGAGGGTCAGCCCCAGCATTTT; CDR3aa: CASSYREGQPQHF; abundance: -; d_gene: -; j_gene: TRBJ1-5; v_gene: TRBV6-5
CDR3nt: TGCGCCAGCAGTCCTACCCAGGGATACAATGAGCAGTTCTTC; CDR3aa: CASSPTQGYNEQFF; abundance: -; d_gene: -; j_gene: TRBJ2-1; v_gene: TRBV4-1
CDR3nt: TGTGCCACCAGTGCTCGGACAGGGAGCACAGATACGCAGTATTTT; CDR3aa: CATSARTGSTDTQYF; abundance: -; d_gene: TRBD1; j_gene: TRBJ2-3; v_gene: TRBV24-1
CDR3nt: TGTGCCAGCAGCACGACCCTGCAGGGTCGTCCAGATACGCAGTATTTT; CDR3aa: CASSTTLQGRPDTQYF; abundance: -; d_gene: -; j_gene: TRBJ2-3; v_gene: TRBV7-8
CDR3nt: TGTGCCAGCAGTGACTCGTCAGGGGTCTATGGCTACACCTTC; CDR3aa: CASSDSSGVYGYTF; abundance: -; d_gene: -; j_gene: TRBJ1-2; v_gene: TRBV6-4
CDR3nt: TGTGCCAGCAGCCCCCAGTGGAGCGAGGGAGAGACCCAGTACTTC; CDR3aa: CASSPQWSEGETQYF; abundance: -; d_gene: -; j_gene: TRBJ2-5; v_gene: TRBV4-2
CDR3nt: TGTGCCAGCAGTCTCGGGACAGGATCTTCTCAGCCCCAGCATTTT; CDR3aa: CASSLGTGSSQPQHF; abundance: -; d_gene: TRBD1; j_gene: TRBJ1-5; v_gene: TRBV27
CDR3nt: TGCGCCAGCATGGGACTTAACAATGAGCAGTTCTTC; CDR3aa: CASMGLNNEQFF; abundance: -; d_gene: -; j_gene: TRBJ2-1; v_gene: TRBV10-2
CDR3nt: TGCCGAGCCGGGGACAGCACCTACAATGAGCAGTTCTTC; CDR3aa: CRAGDSTYNEQFF; abundance: -; d_gene: TRBD1; j_gene: TRBJ2-1; v_gene: TRBV29-1
CDR3nt: TGCGCCAGCAGTCAAAAAGGGACTAGCGGGGGATACAATGAGCAGTTCTTC; CDR3aa: CASSQKGTSGGYNEQFF; abundance: -; d_gene: TRBD2; j_gene: TRBJ2-1; v_gene: TRBV23-1
CDR3nt: TGTGCCAGCAGCCAGGGTTTTAAAGCCTATGGCTACACCTTC; CDR3aa: CASSQGFKAYGYTF; abundance: -; d_gene: -; j_gene: TRBJ1-2; v_gene: TRBV27
CDR3nt: TGCGCCAGCAGCTTGGAGGGGGTTATTAATTCACCCCTCCACTTT; CDR3aa: CASSLEGVINSPLHF; abundance: -; d_gene: -; j_gene: TRBJ1-6; v_gene: TRBV5-1
CDR3nt: TGTGCCAGCAGTGAGTGGGGGCGTCAGCCCCAGCATTTT; CDR3aa: CASSEWGRQPQHF; abundance: -; d_gene: -; j_gene: TRBJ1-5; v_gene: TRBV2
CDR3nt: TGTGCCAGCAGCTTGGGGACAGGGAGGGCTTTCTTT; CDR3aa: CASSLGTGRAFF; abundance: -; d_gene: TRBD1; j_gene: TRBJ1-1; v_gene: TRBV5-4
CDR3nt: TGTGCCAGCAGTGGACAGGGGGACTATGGCTACACCTTC; CDR3aa: CASSGQGDYGYTF; abundance: -; d_gene: TRBD1; j_gene: TRBJ1-2; v_gene: TRBV6-6
CDR3nt: TGTGCCAGCAGCCGTTCGGGGGACACAGATACGCAGTATTTT; CDR3aa: CASSRSGDTDTQYF; abundance: -; d_gene: -; j_gene: TRBJ2-3; v_gene: TRBV5-4
CDR3nt: TGTGCCAGCAGCTTAGGGACACAAGAGACCCAGTACTTC; CDR3aa: CASSLGTQETQYF; abundance: -; d_gene: -; j_gene: TRBJ2-5; v_gene: TRBV11-2
CDR3nt: TGTGCCTGGAGTCGGAGTTTCCACGAGCAGTACTTC; CDR3aa: CAWSRSFHEQYF; abundance: -; d_gene: -; j_gene: TRBJ2-7; v_gene: TRBV30
CDR3nt: TGTGCCACCCAATCGGGCGGCACTCAAGACAGGACTAACTATGGCTACACCTTC; CDR3aa: CATQSGGTQDRTNYGYTF; abundance: -; d_gene: -; j_gene: TRBJ1-2; v_gene: TRBV27
CDR3nt: TGTGCCAGCAGCCGGGACAGGGGTCCGCCCCAGCATTTT; CDR3aa: CASSRDRGPPQHF; abundance: -; d_gene: TRBD1; j_gene: TRBJ1-5; v_gene: TRBV27
CDR3nt: TGTGCCATCAGTGTCGACAGGGTCGGCTACACCTTC; CDR3aa: CAISVDRVGYTF; abundance: -; d_gene: TRBD1; j_gene: TRBJ1-2; v_gene: TRBV10-3
CDR3nt: TGCGCCAGCAGCTTGGATAGTGGTGGGTACAGACAAGAGACCCAGTACTTC; CDR3aa: CASSLDSGGYRQETQYF; abundance: -; d_gene: -; j_gene: TRBJ2-5; v_gene: TRBV5-1
CDR3nt: TGTGCCAGCAGTTACCGGGGGGCTGAAAACACTGAAGCTTTCTTT; CDR3aa: CASSYRGAENTEAFF; abundance: -; d_gene: -; j_gene: TRBJ1-1; v_gene: TRBV6-5
CDR3nt: TGTGCCAGCAGTTACCCAGGGTCAGTAGAACCCTTGAATCAGCCCCAGCATTTT; CDR3aa: CASSYPGSVEPLNQPQHF; abundance: -; d_gene: -; j_gene: TRBJ1-5; v_gene: TRBV6-2/TRBV6-3
CDR3nt: TGTGCCAGCAGCTTAGTGAGCTCCCGGGAAGCTTTCTTT; CDR3aa: CASSLVSSREAFF; abundance: -; d_gene: -; j_gene: TRBJ1-1; v_gene: TRBV13
CDR3nt: TGTGCCAGCAGTCCAACCGGGACACGGAATCAGCCCCAGCATTTT; CDR3aa: CASSPTGTRNQPQHF; abundance: few; d_gene: -; j_gene: TRBJ1-5; v_gene: TRBV27
CDR3nt: TGTGCCAGCAGCTCCTCCGTGACCCTAGATTACGAGCAGTACTTC; CDR3aa: CASSSSVTLDYEQYF; abundance: -; d_gene: -; j_gene: TRBJ2-7; v_gene: TRBV5-5
CDR3nt: TGTGCCAGCAGCCGCGCGGGGGGCCGGGACAATGAGCAGTTCTTC; CDR3aa: CASSRAGGRDNEQFF; abundance: once; d_gene: TRBD2; j_gene: TRBJ2-1; v_gene: TRBV3-1/TRBV3-2
CDR3nt: TGTGCCAGCAGCTTTGGTATAGGGGCTATTAACTATGGCTACACCTTC; CDR3aa: CASSFGIGAINYGYTF; abundance: -; d_gene: -; j_gene: TRBJ1-2; v_gene: TRBV5-4